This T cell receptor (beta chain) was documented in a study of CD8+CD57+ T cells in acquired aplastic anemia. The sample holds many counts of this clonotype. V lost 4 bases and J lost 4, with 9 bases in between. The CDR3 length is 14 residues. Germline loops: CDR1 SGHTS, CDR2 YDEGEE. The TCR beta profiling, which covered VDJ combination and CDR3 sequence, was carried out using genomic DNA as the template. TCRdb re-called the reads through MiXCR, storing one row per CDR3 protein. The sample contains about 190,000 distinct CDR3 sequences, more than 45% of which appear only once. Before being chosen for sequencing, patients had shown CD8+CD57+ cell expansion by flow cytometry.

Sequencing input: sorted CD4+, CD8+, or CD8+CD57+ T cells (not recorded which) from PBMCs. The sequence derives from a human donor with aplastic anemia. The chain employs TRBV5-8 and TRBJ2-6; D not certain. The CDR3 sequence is CASSRMEGANVLTF. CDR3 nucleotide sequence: TGTGCCAGCAGCCGCATGGAAGGGGCCAACGTCCTGACTTTC.